This passage covers 16 T cell receptor beta chains from one sample sequenced in a study of blood T cell repertoires in COVID-19. Sequenced by immunoSEQ multiplex PCR; TCRdb stores in-frame clones only, minus some. This sample has hundreds of thousands of clones, with more than 70% found just once. The sequenced material came from peripheral blood. Receptor source: a woman aged 45-59 years with COVID-19, enrolled during active disease.

The chain recombines TRBV5-1 with TRBJ2-5, with 10 bases identical to TRBD2. V lost 3 bases, J lost 3 bases, and 8 bases stayed unmatched. CDR1 is SGHRS and CDR2 is YFSETQ in the germline V gene. This CDR3 spans 16 amino acids. The chain's CDR3 is CASSSGVLAGEETQYF. CDR3 in DNA: TGCGCCAGCAGCTCCGGTGTCCTAGCGGGGGAAGAGACCCAGTACTTC. Combining the CDR3 with reference TRBV5-1 and TRBJ2-5 gives the whole variable domain KAGVTQTPRYLIKTRGQQVTLSCSPISGHRSVSWYQQTPGQGLQFLFEYFSETQRNKGNFPGRFSGRQFSNSRSEMNVSTLELGDSALYLCASSSGVLAGEETQYFGPGTRLLVL.

The chain is built from TRBV11-2 and TRBJ1-1; D remains unclear. CDR3 length: 13 amino acids. Trimming took 5 bases from V and 0 from J, leaving 7 bases between them. CDR1 SGHAT and CDR2 FQNNGV come from the germline V gene. The CDR3 nucleotides read TGTGCCAGCAGCCCTTTCGTGAACACTGAAGCTTTCTTT. Its protein is CASSPFVNTEAFF.

This sequence joins TRBV5-1 and TRBJ2-3; 10 nucleotides align to TRBD1. Germline assignment: CDR1 SGHRS and CDR2 YFSETQ. Unmatched junction bases numbered 14, after V lost 4 bases and J lost 6 bases. The CDR3 has 17 amino acids. The CDR3 nucleotides read TGCGCCAGCAGCGGATCGACCGGGACAGGGGCATCTGATACGCAGTATTTT. Translating gives CASSGSTGTGASDTQYF.

The CDR3 coding sequence is TGCGCCAGCAGCCTATTCTACACCGGGGAAAAACTGTTTTTT. This gives the protein CASSLFYTGEKLFF. The chain is built from TRBV4-1 and TRBJ1-4, with D unclear. The CDR3 totals 14 residues. The ends were cut back, 4 bases at V and 8 bases at J, with 14 bases in the middle. In germline, CDR1 is MGHRA, CDR2 YSYEKL.

The rearrangement uses TRBV29-1 and TRBJ1-2, with D possibly being TRBD1 (5 bases). V was cut by 0 bases and J by 0 bases, with 5 bases left in between. Germline V gene lookup returns CDR1 SQVTM and CDR2 ANQGSEA. The CDR3 consists of 13 residues. The CDR3 DNA reads TGCAGCGTTGAAGAACAGGCTAACTATGGCTACACCTTC. Amino acids: CSVEEQANYGYTF.

This chain links TRBV5-8 with TRBJ1-5; D is undetermined. Germline V gene lookup returns CDR1 SGHTS and CDR2 YDEGEE. V lost 3 bases and J lost 1, with 8 bases in between. This CDR3 is built from 14 residues. The chain's CDR3 is CASSSPRSNQPQHF. The CDR3, as DNA: TGTGCCAGCAGCTCCCCTAGGAGCAATCAGCCCCAGCATTTT.

This clone was found a few times. The genes are TRBV7-9 and TRBJ2-7, with D possibly matching TRBD2 (5 bases). CDR1 is SEHNR, CDR2 FQNEAQ, per germline (reference sequence). This CDR3 is 15 amino acids long. Trimming took off 6 bases at V and 0 bases at J, with 15 bases between the two ends. The CDR3 reads CASRPTTGSSYEQYF. The CDR3 nucleotides are TGTGCCAGCAGACCGACGACGGGAAGCTCCTACGAGCAGTACTTC.

The chain is built from TRBV5-6 and TRBJ1-2; D gene uncertain. With 1 base removed from V and 1 base from J, the gap between germline ends came to 8 bases. The CDR3 length is 14 residues. In germline, CDR1 is SGHDT, CDR2 YYEEEE. CDR3 DNA sequence: TGTGCCAGCAGCTTGACAAGTTTTAACTATGGCTACACCTTC. It yields the protein CASSLTSFNYGYTF.

The CDR3 reads CASREVGTEAFF. The CDR3 DNA reads TGCGCCAGCAGAGAGGTAGGAACTGAAGCTTTCTTT. V gene TRBV5-1 combines with J gene TRBJ1-1; no definite D call. This CDR3 has 12 residues. Trimming pared 5 bases from V and 5 bases from J, leaving 10 bases between. In germline, CDR1 is SGHRS, CDR2 YFSETQ.

This chain connects TRBV6-5 to TRBJ2-1; TRBD1 might be the D (5 bases). The V and J ends lost 2 bases and 2 bases respectively, with 13 bases between them. Looked up from germline, CDR1 is MNHEY and CDR2 is SVGAGI. The CDR3 contains 16 residues. CDR3 nucleotide sequence: TGTGCCAGCAGTTACCAGGGCCCCGTAACCTACAATGAGCAGTTCTTC. Amino acid sequence: CASSYQGPVTYNEQFF.

This clone was seen only once. The rearrangement joins TRBV5-1 to TRBJ1-1; the D is unclear. Germline CDR1 and CDR2: SGHRS and YFSETQ. Trimming took off 3 bases at V and 0 bases at J, with 9 bases between the two ends. The length of the CDR3 is 14 residues. For the CDR3, the DNA is TGCGCCAGCAGCTACGGGAGAGTGAACACTGAAGCTTTCTTT. Translation: CASSYGRVNTEAFF.

This clone was seen more than once but under ten times. The chain links TRBV18 to TRBJ2-7; 8 positions agree with TRBD1. The CDR3 totals 14 residues. Germline trimming cut 3 bases from V and 5 bases from J; bases unmatched to any gene: 6. Per the germline V gene, CDR1 is KGHSH and CDR2 is LQKENI. CDR3 coding DNA: TGTGCCAGCTCACCGGACAGGGATAGACACGAGCAGTACTTC. This translates into CASSPDRDRHEQYF.

The CDR3 DNA reads TGCGCCAGCAGCAACGCACAGGGGTCTTCCTCTGGAAACACCATATATTTT. It translates to CASSNAQGSSSGNTIYF. The rearrangement links TRBV5-1 to TRBJ1-3; TRBD1 aligns across 7 bases. Per the germline V gene, CDR1 is SGHRS and CDR2 is YFSETQ. This CDR3 has 17 residues. V trimming: 4 bases; J trimming: 0 bases; junction bases outside the gene matches: 10.

The chain recombines TRBV9 with TRBJ2-2, with TRBD2 matching over 11 bases. The ends lost 4 bases at V and 1 base at J; junction bases unmatched: 12. CDR3 length equals 19 residues. Germline-derived CDR1 and CDR2 are SGDLS and YYNGEE. The DNA for the CDR3 is TGTGCCAGCAGCCCTGAAGGGCTAGCGGGGGGTCTGAACACCGGGGAGCTGTTTTTT. Protein product: CASSPEGLAGGLNTGELFF. Full variable domain (remainder filled in from reference TRBV9 and TRBJ2-2): DSGVTQTPKHLITATGQRVTLRCSPRSGDLSVYWYQQSLDQGLQFLIQYYNGEERAKGNILERFSAQQFPDLHSELNLSSLELGDSALYFCASSPEGLAGGLNTGELFFGEGSRLTVL.

The chain recombines TRBV19 with TRBJ2-3; 15 bases fit TRBD2. The CDR3 covers 18 residues. CDR1 is LNHDA, CDR2 SQIVND, per germline (reference sequence). The V segment lost 0 bases and the J segment 5 bases; nucleotides outside the gene matches: 6. CDR3 in DNA: TGTGCCAGTAGTATAGACGGGACTAGCGGGGGGCCCTTAGATACGCAGTATTTT. Translated, it gives CASSIDGTSGGPLDTQYF.

The rearrangement links TRBV29-1 to TRBJ1-1, with a weak D call TRBD1 (6 bases). Trimming shortened V by 4 bases and J by 6 bases, and 12 bases separated the two germline ends. Germline-derived CDR1 and CDR2 are SQVTM and ANQGSEA. The CDR3 runs 12 residues. CDR3 bases: TGCAGCGTTGCCCCGACAGGCCCTGAAGCTTTCTTT. This codes for CSVAPTGPEAFF.